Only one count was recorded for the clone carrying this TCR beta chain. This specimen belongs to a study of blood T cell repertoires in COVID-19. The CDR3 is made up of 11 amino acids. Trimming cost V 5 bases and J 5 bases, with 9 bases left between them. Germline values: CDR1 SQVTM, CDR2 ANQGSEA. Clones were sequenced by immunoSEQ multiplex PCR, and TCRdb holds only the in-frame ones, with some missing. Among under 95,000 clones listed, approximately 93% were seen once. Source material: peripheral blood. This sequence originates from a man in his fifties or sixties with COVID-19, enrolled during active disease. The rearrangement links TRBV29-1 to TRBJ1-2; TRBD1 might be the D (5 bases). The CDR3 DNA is TGCAGCGTTTGGGGGGAGTATGGCTACACCTTC. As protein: CSVWGEYGYTF.